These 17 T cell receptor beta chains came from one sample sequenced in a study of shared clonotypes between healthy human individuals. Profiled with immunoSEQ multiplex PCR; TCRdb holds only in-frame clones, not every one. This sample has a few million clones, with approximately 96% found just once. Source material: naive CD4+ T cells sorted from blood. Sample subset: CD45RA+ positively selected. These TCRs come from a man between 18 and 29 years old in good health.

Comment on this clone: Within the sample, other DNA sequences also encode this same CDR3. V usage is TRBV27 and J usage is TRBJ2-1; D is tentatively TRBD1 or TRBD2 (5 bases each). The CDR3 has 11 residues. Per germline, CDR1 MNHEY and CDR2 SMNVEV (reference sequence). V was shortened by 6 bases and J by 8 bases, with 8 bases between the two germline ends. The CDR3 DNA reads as TGTGCCAGCAGCCGGGGCCATGAGCAGTTCTTC. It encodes CASSRGHEQFF.

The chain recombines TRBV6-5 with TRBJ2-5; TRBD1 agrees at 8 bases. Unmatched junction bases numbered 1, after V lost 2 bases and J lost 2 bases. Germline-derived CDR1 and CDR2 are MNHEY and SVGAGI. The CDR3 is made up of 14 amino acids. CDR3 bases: TGTGCCAGCAGTTACCGGACAGGGCAAGAGACCCAGTACTTC. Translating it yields CASSYRTGQETQYF.

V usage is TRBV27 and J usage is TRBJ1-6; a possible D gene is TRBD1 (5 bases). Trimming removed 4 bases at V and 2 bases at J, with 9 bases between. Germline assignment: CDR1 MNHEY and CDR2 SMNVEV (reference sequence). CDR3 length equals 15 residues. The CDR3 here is CASSYDRPYNSPLHF. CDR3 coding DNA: TGTGCCAGCAGTTACGACAGACCCTATAATTCACCCCTCCACTTT.

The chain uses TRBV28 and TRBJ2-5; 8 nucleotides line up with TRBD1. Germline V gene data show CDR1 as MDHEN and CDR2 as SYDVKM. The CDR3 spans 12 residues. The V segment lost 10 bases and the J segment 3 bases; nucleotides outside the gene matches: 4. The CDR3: CAIQGEKETQYF. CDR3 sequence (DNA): TGTGCCATACAGGGGGAGAAAGAGACCCAGTACTTC.

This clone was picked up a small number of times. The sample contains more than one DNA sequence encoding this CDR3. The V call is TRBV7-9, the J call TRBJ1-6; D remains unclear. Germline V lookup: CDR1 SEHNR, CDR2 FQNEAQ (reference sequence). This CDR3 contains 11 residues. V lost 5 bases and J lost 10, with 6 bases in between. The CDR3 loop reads CASSLGSPLHF. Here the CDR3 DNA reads TGTGCCAGCAGCCTAGGGTCACCCCTCCACTTT.

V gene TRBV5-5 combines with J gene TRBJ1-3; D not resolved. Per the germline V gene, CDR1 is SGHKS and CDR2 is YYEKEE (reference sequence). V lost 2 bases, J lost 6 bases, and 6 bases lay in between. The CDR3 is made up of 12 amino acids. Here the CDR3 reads CASSFEANTIYF. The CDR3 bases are TGTGCCAGCAGCTTCGAGGCAAACACCATATATTTT.

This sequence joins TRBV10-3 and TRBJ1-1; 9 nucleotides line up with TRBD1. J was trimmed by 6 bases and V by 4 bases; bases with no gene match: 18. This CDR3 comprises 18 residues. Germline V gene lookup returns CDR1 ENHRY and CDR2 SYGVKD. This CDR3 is CAISGDTGGQGRRAEAFF. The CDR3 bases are TGTGCCATCAGTGGGGATACAGGGGGCCAGGGAAGAAGGGCTGAAGCTTTCTTT.

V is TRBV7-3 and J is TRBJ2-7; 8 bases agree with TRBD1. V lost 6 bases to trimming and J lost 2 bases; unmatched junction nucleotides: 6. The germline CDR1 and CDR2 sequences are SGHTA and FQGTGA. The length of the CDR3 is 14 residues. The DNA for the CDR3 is TGTGCCAGCAGTTACTGGGACAGGCCCTACGAGCAGTACTTC. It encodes CASSYWDRPYEQYF.

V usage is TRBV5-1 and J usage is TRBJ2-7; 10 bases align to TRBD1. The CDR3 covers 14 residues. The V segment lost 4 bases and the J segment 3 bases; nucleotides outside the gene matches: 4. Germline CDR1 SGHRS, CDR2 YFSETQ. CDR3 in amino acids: CASSHGQGVYEQYF. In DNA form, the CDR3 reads TGCGCCAGCAGCCACGGACAGGGGGTCTACGAGCAGTACTTC.

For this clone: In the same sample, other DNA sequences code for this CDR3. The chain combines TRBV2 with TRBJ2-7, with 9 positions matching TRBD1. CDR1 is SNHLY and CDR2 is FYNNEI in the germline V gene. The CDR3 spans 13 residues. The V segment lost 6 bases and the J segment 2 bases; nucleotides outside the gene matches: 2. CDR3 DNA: TGTGCCAGCAGGGGGACAGGGACCTACGAGCAGTACTTC. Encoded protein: CASRGTGTYEQYF. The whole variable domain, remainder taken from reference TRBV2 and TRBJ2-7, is EPEVTQTPSHQVTQMGQEVILRCVPISNHLYFYWYRQILGQKVEFLVSFYNNEISEKSEIFDDQFSVERPDGSNFTLKIRSTKLEDSAMYFCASRGTGTYEQYFGPGTRLTVT.

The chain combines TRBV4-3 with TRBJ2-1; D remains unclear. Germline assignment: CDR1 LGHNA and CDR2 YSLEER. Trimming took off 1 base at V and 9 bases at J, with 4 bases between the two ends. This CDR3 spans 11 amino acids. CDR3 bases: TGCGCCAGCAGCCAAGTCCGTGAGCAGTTCTTC. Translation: CASSQVREQFF.

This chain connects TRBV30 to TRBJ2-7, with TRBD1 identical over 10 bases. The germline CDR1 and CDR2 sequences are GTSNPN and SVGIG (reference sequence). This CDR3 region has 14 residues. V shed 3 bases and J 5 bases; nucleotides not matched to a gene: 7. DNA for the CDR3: TGTGCCTGGAGGATTGACAGGGGGCATAACGAGCAGTACTTC. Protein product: CAWRIDRGHNEQYF.

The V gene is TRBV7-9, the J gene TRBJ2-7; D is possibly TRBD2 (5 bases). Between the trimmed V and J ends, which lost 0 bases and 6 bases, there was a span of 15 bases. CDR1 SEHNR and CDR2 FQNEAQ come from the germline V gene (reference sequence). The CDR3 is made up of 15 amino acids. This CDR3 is CASSLAGFEGAEQYF. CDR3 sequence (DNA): TGTGCCAGCAGCTTAGCGGGTTTCGAGGGCGCCGAGCAGTACTTC.

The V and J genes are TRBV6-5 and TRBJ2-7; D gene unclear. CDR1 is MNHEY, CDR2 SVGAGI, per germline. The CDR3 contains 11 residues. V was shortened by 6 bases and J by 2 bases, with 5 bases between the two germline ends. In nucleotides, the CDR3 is TGTGCCAGCAGGAACCCCTACGAGCAGTACTTC. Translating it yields CASRNPYEQYF.

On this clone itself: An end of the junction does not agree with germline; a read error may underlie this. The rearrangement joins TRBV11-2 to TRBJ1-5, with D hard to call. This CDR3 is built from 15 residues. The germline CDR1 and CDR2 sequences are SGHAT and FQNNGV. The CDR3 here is CASSIDGSGNQPQHF. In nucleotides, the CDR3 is TGTGCCAGCAGCATAGATGGGTCAGGCAATCAGCCCCAGCATTTT.

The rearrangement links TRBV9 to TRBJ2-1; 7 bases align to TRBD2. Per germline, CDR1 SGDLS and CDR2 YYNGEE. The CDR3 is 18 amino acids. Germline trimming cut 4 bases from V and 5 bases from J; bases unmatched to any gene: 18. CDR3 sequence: CASSPDPSGASLNNEQFF. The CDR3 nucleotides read TGTGCCAGCAGCCCCGACCCGAGCGGGGCCTCCCTAAACAATGAGCAGTTCTTC.

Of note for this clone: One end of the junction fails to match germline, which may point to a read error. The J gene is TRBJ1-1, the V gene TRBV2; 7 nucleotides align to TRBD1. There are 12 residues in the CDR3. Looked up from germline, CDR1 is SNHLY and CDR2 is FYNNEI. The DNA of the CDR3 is TGTGCCAGCAGTGAAGACAGGGGTTGGATCAAATTT. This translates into CASSEDRGWIKF.